The 14 T cell receptor beta chains listed next were all sequenced from one sample in a study of early T cells in non-severe SARS-CoV-2 infection (dated by TCRdb to 2020 to 2023). Library preparation used 5' RACE. Sequencing relied on a NextSeq 500. TCRdb reprocessed the public reads (quality trimming at Q25 with fastp, clone calling with MiXCR) and kept in-frame beta chains. Identical CDR3 proteins give one entry, which carries the most common genes and DNA. The table for this sample lists 55,000 to 65,000 distinct CDR3 sequences; 8% to 10% of them were counted only once. The ten largest account for around 8.6% of the sample. Sequencing was carried out using whole blood. Receptors originate from an adult who was a healthcare worker with PCR-confirmed SARS-CoV-2 infection or an uninfected control (not recorded which).

The table lists this clonotype with a few counts. V and J are TRBV29-1 and TRBJ2-6, with unresolved D. Germline assignment: CDR1 SQVTM and CDR2 ANQGSEA. V shed 4 bases and J shed 3 bases, with 13 bases lying between them. This CDR3 has 15 residues. This CDR3 is CSVALWADGANVLTF. CDR3 nucleotide sequence: TGCAGCGTTGCCCTTTGGGCGGATGGGGCCAACGTCCTGACTTTC.

Many counts were recorded for this clonotype. This chain connects TRBV20-1 to TRBJ2-2; 8 nucleotides match TRBD1. This CDR3 contains 15 residues. Germline lookup yields CDR1 DFQATT and CDR2 SNEGSKA (reference sequence). Losses at the gene ends were 3 bases for V and 6 bases for J; bases not matched to a gene: 9. CDR3 sequence: CSASHRQGSPGELFF. The CDR3 DNA follows: TGCAGTGCTAGCCATAGACAGGGGTCCCCCGGGGAGCTGTTTTTT.

Worth noting for this clonotype: A much larger clone differs by one base, so this may be a read error. The chain uses TRBV27 and TRBJ2-7; 9 bases agree with TRBD1. Germline V gives CDR1 MNHEY, CDR2 SMNVEV (reference sequence). J gave up 3 bases and V 5 bases, and 5 bases lay outside the gene matches. The CDR3 is made up of 14 amino acids. This CDR3 reads CASSVQDRGYEQYF. The CDR3 nucleotides are TGTGCCAGCAGTGTCCAGGACAGGGGCTACGAGCAGTACTTC.

In its sample, this clonotype was seen a few times. The chain has TRBV7-8 and TRBJ1-1; the D is unclear. V lost 6 bases to trimming and J lost 6 bases, with 8 bases between them. CDR3 length equals 11 residues. From germline, CDR1 is SGHVS and CDR2 FQNEAQ. CDR3 nucleotide sequence: TGTGCCAGCAGAGGCGCGGCTGAAGCTTTCTTT. Translated, it gives CASRGAAEAFF.

The chain has TRBV4-1 and TRBJ2-7; 11 bases fit TRBD2. Germline values: CDR1 MGHRA, CDR2 YSYEKL. The J segment lost 2 bases and the V segment lost 4 bases, leaving 10 bases of the junction unmatched. The CDR3 consists of 17 residues. The CDR3 loop is CASSRGTSGGPTYEQYF. The CDR3, as DNA: TGCGCCAGCAGCCGGGGGACTAGCGGAGGCCCCACCTACGAGCAGTACTTC.

This clonotype was detected ten times or more. This chain uses TRBV3-1 with TRBJ1-5; 7 bases agree with TRBD1. The CDR3 consists of 18 residues. CDR1 and CDR2 from the germline V gene are LGHDT and YNNKEL (reference sequence). Trimming cost V 4 bases and J 0 bases; bases outside gene matches: 12. CDR3 sequence: CASSRRTGPTYSNQPQHF. Written as DNA, the CDR3 is TGTGCCAGCAGCCGACGGACAGGCCCTACCTATAGCAATCAGCCCCAGCATTTT.

V usage is TRBV6-2 or TRBV6-3 and J usage is TRBJ2-2; possibly TRBD2 for D (6 bases). Germline lookup yields CDR1 MNHEY and CDR2 SVGEGT. The CDR3 has 15 amino acids. Trimming stripped 4 bases from V and 4 bases from J, with 13 bases between. The CDR3 region has the DNA TGTGCCAGCAGTTTGGAGGGCGGGACCACCGGGGAGCTGTTTTTT. The encoded protein is CASSLEGGTTGELFF.

The table lists this clonotype with many counts. CDR3 sequence: CASSLGPSGNQETQYF. For the CDR3, the DNA is TGCGCCAGCAGCTTGGGGCCTAGCGGGAATCAAGAGACCCAGTACTTC. The rearrangement links TRBV5-1 to TRBJ2-5; 9 bases fit TRBD2. V lost 0 bases to trimming and J lost 2 bases; unmatched junction nucleotides: 5. Germline V gene data show CDR1 as SGHRS and CDR2 as YFSETQ. The CDR3 is 16 residues long.

Ten or more counts support this clonotype. The chain links TRBV2 to TRBJ2-1; weak D call: TRBD1 (6 bases). V was pared by 4 bases and J by 14 bases, with 12 bases between. This CDR3 is 11 amino acids long. The germline gives CDR1 SNHLY, CDR2 FYNNEI. The CDR3 coding sequence is TGTGCCAGCAGTGCGGACAGTGTAAAGTTCTTC. It specifies CASSADSVKFF.

The chain joins TRBV9 to TRBJ2-2, with D hard to call. V was trimmed by 2 bases and J by 6 bases, leaving 14 bases between them. Germline V gene data show CDR1 as SGDLS and CDR2 as YYNGEE. The CDR3 consists of 15 residues. The CDR3 reads CASSVVPTTAGELFF. CDR3 nucleotide sequence: TGTGCCAGCAGCGTGGTCCCAACGACGGCCGGGGAGCTGTTTTTT.

This sequence joins TRBV7-2 and TRBJ2-7; D unresolved. Trimming removed 1 base from V and 3 bases from J, with 7 bases in between. CDR1 is SGHTA and CDR2 is FQGNSA in the germline V gene. CDR3 length: 13 residues. The CDR3 DNA reads as TGTGCCAGCAGCTTAGGCCGGCGCTACGAGCAGTACTTC. Its protein product is CASSLGRRYEQYF.

About this clonotype itself: This may be a read error, as it is one base from a much larger clone. V gene TRBV9 combines with J gene TRBJ2-1; unclear D gene. The CDR3 spans 11 residues. V was clipped by 4 bases and J by 2 bases, with 1 base between them. Germline V gene lookup returns CDR1 SGDLS and CDR2 YYNGEE. The DNA for the CDR3 is TGTGCCAGCAGCACCTACAATGAGCAGTTCTTC. Protein: CASSTYNEQFF.

At least ten counts were recorded for this clonotype. The gene calls are TRBV11-2 and TRBJ2-5, with 10 bases aligning to TRBD2. This CDR3 region has 14 residues. CDR1 and CDR2 (germline): SGHAT, FQNNGV. Unmatched junction bases numbered 4, after V lost 6 bases and J lost 3 bases. The CDR3 DNA sequence: TGTGCCAGCAGGGGACTAGCGAGAGAAGAGACCCAGTACTTC. Its translation is CASRGLAREETQYF.

This clonotype has at least ten counts. The rearrangement uses TRBV7-3 and TRBJ1-1, with 8 nucleotides matching TRBD1. The trim removed 5 bases at V and 4 bases at J, leaving 6 bases unmatched. CDR3 length equals 14 residues. Germline CDR1 is SGHTA and CDR2 is FQGTGA. CDR3 bases: TGTGCCAGCAGCCAGACAGGGGTTACCACTGAAGCTTTCTTT. This gives the protein CASSQTGVTTEAFF.